This T cell receptor (beta chain) originates from a study of OX40 agonist ivuxolimab in advanced cancers. Trimming removed 5 bases at V and 3 bases at J, with 14 bases between. CDR1 and CDR2 from the germline V gene are SGHAT and FQNNGV. The CDR3 loop spans 15 amino acids. Sequenced by immunoSEQ multiplex PCR; TCRdb stores in-frame clones only, minus some. The sample consists of roughly 76,000 clones, around 86% of them appearing once. Specimen: CD4+ or CD8+ T cells sorted from blood, collected in a trial of the OX40 agonist ivuxolimab. This chain connects TRBV11-2 to TRBJ2-4, with a tentative D call TRBD1 (6 bases). The sequence derives from an adult with an advanced solid tumor such as melanoma, head and neck, liver or kidney cancer. The CDR3 bases are TGTGCCAGCAGCCTGGGGGCGTCGGGCAAAAACATTCAGTACTTC. Translating gives CASSLGASGKNIQYF.